These T cell receptor beta chains were read from a single sample in a study of blood T cell repertoires in COVID-19. TCRdb's copy holds only in-frame clones and misses some; the assay was immunoSEQ multiplex PCR. The sample lists a few hundred thousand clones, nearly 90% occurring once. The sequencing sample was made of peripheral blood. Every receptor here comes from a woman aged 25 to 39 with acute or convalescent COVID-19. Each CDR3 is given with its conserved first and last residue. D genes are given only for firm matches. The listing skips clone size in some rows; elsewhere it reads once, few, many or a size class.

>TRBJ2-1|TRBV29-1|TRBD2|.
TGCAGCGGTGGACTAGCGTCTTACAATGAGCAGTTCTTC
CSGGLASYNEQFF
>TRBJ1-2|TRBV25-1|.|.
TGTGCCAGCAGTGAACCGACAGTCCCATTTGGCTACACCTTC
CASSEPTVPFGYTF
>TRBJ2-2|TRBV18|.|few
TGTGCCAGCTCACCACCTAGCGTTCCCGGGGAGCTGTTTTTT
CASSPPSVPGELFF
>TRBJ1-1|TRBV7-9|.|.
TGTGCCAGCAGCTTAGTGAAAGCGGAAGCTTTCTTT
CASSLVKAEAFF
>TRBJ1-4|TRBV6-6|TRBD1|.
TGTGCCAGCAGAAATCAGGGGGCAAGTGAAAAACTGTTTTTT
CASRNQGASEKLFF
>TRBJ1-6|TRBV7-2|.|.
TGTGCCAGCAGCTTTGAAGGGGATTCACCCCTCCACTTT
CASSFEGDSPLHF
>TRBJ2-3|TRBV9|.|.
TGTGCCAGCAGCCTACCAAACCACGAGAGCACAGATACGCAGTATTTT
CASSLPNHESTDTQYF
>TRBJ2-5|TRBV7-8|TRBD2|.
TGTGCCAGCAGCTTACTAGCGGGAGGGGGAGAGACCCAGTACTTC
CASSLLAGGGETQYF
>TRBJ2-5|TRBV7-2|TRBD2|few
TGTGCCAGCAGCCGCAGTCGGGGAGGGCCCGGGACCCAGTACTTC
CASSRSRGGPGTQYF
>TRBJ1-1|TRBV19|.|few
TGTGCCACCCGGGCGGGGGTCACTGAAGCTTTCTTT
CATRAGVTEAFF
>TRBJ2-3|TRBV7-2|TRBD2|.
TGTGCCAGCAGCTCGGCAAGCGGGACTAGCGGGAGGGATACGCAGTATTTT
CASSSASGTSGRDTQYF
>TRBJ2-7|TRBV6-5|.|.
TGTGCCAGTAGGGGTTCCCCCTACGAGCAGTACTTC
CASRGSPYEQYF
>TRBJ1-2|TRBV2|TRBD1|once
TGTGCCAGCAGTTTTCGGGACAGCAACTATGGCTACACCTTC
CASSFRDSNYGYTF
>TRBJ1-6|TRBV7-8|.|.
TGTGCCAGCAGCTTAGGCCAGGGATATGGTTCACCCCTCCACTTT
CASSLGQGYGSPLHF
>TRBJ2-1|TRBV4-3|TRBD2|few
TGCGCCAGCAGCCAAGATAGCGGGAGGGCCATAGGCCATGAGCAGTTCTTC
CASSQDSGRAIGHEQFF
>TRBJ2-2|TRBV9|.|.
TGTGCCAGCAGCGTAGCTGCCACAGCGAACACCGGGGAGCTGTTTTTT
CASSVAATANTGELFF
>TRBJ1-2|TRBV4-1|.|once
TGCGCCAGCAGCCAAGGGGGGGATGGCTACACCTTC
CASSQGGDGYTF
>TRBJ1-2|TRBV6-5|TRBD1|.
TGTGCCAGCAATTCAGGGGGCTGGGGTGGCTACACCTTC
CASNSGGWGGYTF
>TRBJ1-3|TRBV7-9|TRBD1|.
TGTGCCAGCAGCCTCGGGACAGGCACGCATAGTGGGATTGGAAACACCATATATTTT
CASSLGTGTHSGIGNTIYF
>TRBJ2-3|TRBV6-4|TRBD1|few
TGTGCCAGCAGTGACGGGACAGGGGGCCCAGATACGCAGTATTTT
CASSDGTGGPDTQYF
>TRBJ2-5|TRBV2|TRBD2|.
TGTGCCAGCAGGGCAATAGGGACTAGCGGGAGCCGCTTCCAAGAGACCCAGTACTTC
CASRAIGTSGSRFQETQYF
>TRBJ1-1|TRBV24-1|.|once
TGTGCCACCAGGGACAGACGGAACACTGAAGCTTTCTTT
CATRDRRNTEAFF
>TRBJ1-2|TRBV7-2|.|once
TGTGCCAGCAGCGACCTCCGGGGATATGGCTACACCTTC
CASSDLRGYGYTF
>TRBJ2-6|TRBV9|.|.
TGTGCCAGCAGCCCACAGGCCCGCGTCCTGACTTTC
CASSPQARVLTF
>TRBJ2-2|TRBV4-3|TRBD2|.
TGCGCCAGCAGCCTGAAGGTAGACGCGGGAGGGCCCACCGGGGAGCTGTTTTTT
CASSLKVDAGGPTGELFF
>TRBJ2-1|TRBV7-9|TRBD2|.
TGTGCCAGCAGCTCCCGAACTAGCGGCCGCTCCTACAATGAGCAGTTCTTC
CASSSRTSGRSYNEQFF
>TRBJ1-1|TRBV6-5|.|.
TGTGCCAGCAGTCTACACAGGGAAGGGACTGAAGCTTTCTTT
CASSLHREGTEAFF
>TRBJ1-6|TRBV19|TRBD1|.
TGTGCCAGTACCCCGACAGGGACCAATTCACCCCTCCACTTT
CASTPTGTNSPLHF